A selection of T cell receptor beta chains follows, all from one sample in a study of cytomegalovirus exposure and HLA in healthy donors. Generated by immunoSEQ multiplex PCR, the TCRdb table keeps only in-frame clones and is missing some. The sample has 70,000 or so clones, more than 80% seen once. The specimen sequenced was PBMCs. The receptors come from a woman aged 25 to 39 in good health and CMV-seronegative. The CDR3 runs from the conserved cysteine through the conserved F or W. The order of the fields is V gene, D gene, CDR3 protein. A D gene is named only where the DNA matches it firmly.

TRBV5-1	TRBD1	CASRLTGGHTDTQYF
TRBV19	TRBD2	CATSLTSGRRELFF
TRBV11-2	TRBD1	CASSSTGYEQYF
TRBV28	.	CATSRDTYNEQFF
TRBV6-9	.	CASSPVTTKKERNYEQYF
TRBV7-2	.	CASSSSRATDTQYF
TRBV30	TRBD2	CAWSVRGVGETQYF
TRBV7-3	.	CASSLNRANYGYTF
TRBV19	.	CASRGGILTDTQYF
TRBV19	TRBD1	CASSIKGASYGYTF
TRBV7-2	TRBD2	CASSRSPGGRETQYF
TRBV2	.	CASSVDTSEVDTEAFF
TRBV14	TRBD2	CASSPGLATPSNEQFF
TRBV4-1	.	CASSHASLGYNEQFF
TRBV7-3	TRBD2	CASSFLAESNEQFF
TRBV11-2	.	CASSSHGGASNQPQHF
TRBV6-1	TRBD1	CASSEGTGGNYGYTF
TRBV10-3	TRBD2	CAISETLRGGASTDTQYF
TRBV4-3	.	CASSQDSSTDTQYF
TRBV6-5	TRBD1	CASSYQGQGLGEQFF
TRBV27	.	CASSQYSTVSEAFF
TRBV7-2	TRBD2	CASSIGTSVPYEQYF
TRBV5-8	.	CASSFDRPSNQPQHF
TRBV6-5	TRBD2	CASSRGGTMLNEQFF
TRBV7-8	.	CASSLAHTVNEKLFF
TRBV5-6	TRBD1	CASSLYRGLNTGELFF
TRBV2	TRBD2	CASSDPQGGDTQYF
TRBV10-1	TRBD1	CASRRDRLSYEQYF
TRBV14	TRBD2	CASSQDGLAGGPPYEQYF
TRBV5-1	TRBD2	CASSPSGTTANEQFF
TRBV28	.	CASSLPGGGVGQPQHF
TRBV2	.	CASSGHPNQPQHF
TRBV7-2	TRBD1	CASSRQGAQNNEQFF
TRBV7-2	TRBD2	CASSKIAGFSDEQYF
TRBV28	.	CASSGGGWRNTIYF
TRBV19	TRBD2	CASSMVLAGKTGELFF
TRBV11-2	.	CASSLPREQYF
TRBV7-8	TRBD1	CASSWGQGAIEQYF
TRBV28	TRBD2	CASSLSSGASYEQYF
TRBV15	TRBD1	CATRVRTGGGNEQFF
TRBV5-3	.	CARSSPEGGNTEAFF
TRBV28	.	CASSFEGGESYGYTF
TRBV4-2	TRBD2	CASRPGTSGREGGNEQFF
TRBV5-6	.	CASSFFPMMNTEAFF
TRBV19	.	CASSIENRAPYEQYF
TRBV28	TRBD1	CASSLAYRGPNEKLFF
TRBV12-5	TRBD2	CASEEAGARSDTQYF
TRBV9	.	CASSVAGTASWQFF
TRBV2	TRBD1	CASKGQGMAIQYF
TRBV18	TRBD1	CASSPWDRVGTEAFF
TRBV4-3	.	CASSQDPSESYEQYF
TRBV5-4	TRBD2	CASSFGLAGALGTGELFF
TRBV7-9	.	CASSGGAAYEQYF
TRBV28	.	CATGQYSYEQYF
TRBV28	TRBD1	CASRGTGIYNSPLHF